The TCR beta chain under discussion was sequenced for a study of radiation and T cells in renal cell carcinoma. Time point defined: baseline pretreatment blood. Treatment noted: 15 Gy SBRT to primary tumor, nephrectomy 4 weeks later. The CDR3 is 14 residues long. V lost 2 bases and J lost 1, with 9 bases in between. Germline CDR1 and CDR2: SGHKS and YYEKEE (reference sequence). Libraries were prepared by immunoSEQ multiplex PCR; TCRdb keeps only in-frame clonotypes and omits some of them. The sample holds 130,000 to 150,000 clones; about nine tenths are singletons and the top ten take 3.5% to 5%. The material was blood, obtained from a patient whose treatment included radiotherapy and nephrectomy. The J gene is TRBJ1-1, the V gene TRBV5-5; TRBD1 is a possible D gene (6 bases). The receptor was isolated from a woman between 65 and 79 years old with renal cell carcinoma. In DNA, the CDR3 is TGTGCCAGCAGCTTCGCGGACAGGAACACTGAAGCTTTCTTT. It specifies CASSFADRNTEAFF.